This T cell receptor beta chain was sequenced for a study of blood T cell repertoires in COVID-19 (TCRdb year 2020). Describing the broader study: Samples covering the acute and convalescent phases of COVID-19 were provided by collaborators in the United States, Italy and Spain. The prospective study material was composed of cDNA or gDNA derived from T cells, B-cell-depleted T cells, or PBMCs. Deeply sampled blood TCRbeta repertoires from subjects exposed to, actively infected with, or recovered from COVID-19 were included in the dataset. A freely available public database, intended as a resource for researchers studying the immune response to SARS-CoV-2, is where the repertoires were released. Samples came from the ongoing ImmuneRACE study (first 160 participants) plus 1,254 subjects from 6 global collaborators. The sample metadata nearly always contained a de-identified subject ID, COVID-19 status, age in years and sex. Where available, HLA class I and class II types were obtained from metadata supplied by the sample provider rather than from assay-based typing. Overall study results and their limits: The quantity of clinical and demographic metadata differed by source and by participant and was supplied without curation.

This clone was counted only a few times. This clone's antigen is unknown. No much larger clone is present one base from it, and per-base qualities are unavailable. Between the V and J ends, shortened by 7 bases and 5 bases respectively, the junction contains 16 bases. Per the germline V gene, SGDLS is the CDR1 and YYNGEE is the CDR2. The CDR3 starts with the cysteine, ends with the phenylalanine, and has 14 residues. Only the CDR3 DNA is retained, 42 bases long and in frame from the first base. Collaborating institutions collected whole blood in K2EDTA tubes following their own protocols. For TCRbeta analysis, collaborators shipped samples in one of three forms: frozen whole blood, isolated PBMCs, or DNA extracted from either of those sample types. TCRbeta CDR3 regions were amplified from genomic DNA using the immunoSEQ Assay, a bias-controlled multiplex PCR. Processing in the source paper ran as follows. The number of nucleated cells in each sample was estimated from the amplification of reference gene primers within the assay. Sequence reads were collapsed and filtered to measure the absolute abundance of every unique TCRbeta CDR3 rearrangement. For each sample, productive Simpson clonality was calculated as the square root of Simpson's diversity index over productive rearrangements. TCRdb took this table from immuneACCESS and kept in-frame rearrangements with V and J called. Such tables lack part of the clones; where checked against another copy, unresolved V genes explain under half of the gap, and the rest is unexplained. V and J calls and clone size are copied from that table; D and trimming were computed from the DNA. The sample records about 85,000 clones, about 90% of which are singletons. The ten largest clones add up to 4.8% of the sample.

Sequenced input: peripheral blood. The clonotype originates from a woman older than 75 with acute or convalescent COVID-19. The V gene is TRBV9 and the J gene is TRBJ2-1; perhaps TRBD1 is the D gene, with 6 bases matching. The CDR3 sequence is CASARSRGHNEQFF. The nucleotides are TGTGCCAGCGCGCGGAGCAGGGGCCACAATGAGCAGTTCTTC.